This T cell receptor beta chain was observed in a study of CD8+CD57+ T cells in acquired aplastic anemia. The germline V gene has CDR1 SNHLY and CDR2 FYNNEI. V was clipped by 3 bases and J by 0 bases, with 12 bases between them. The CDR3 is 15 amino acids. It was patients with CD8+CD57+ cell expansion by flow cytometry who were chosen for sequencing. Genomic DNA acted as the template from which TCR beta VDJ combination and CDR3 sequence profiling were carried out. From the reads, TCRdb called clonotypes with MiXCR, one entry per CDR3 protein. The profile shows 150,000 to 200,000 distinct CDR3 sequences, roughly 43% of them singletons. Many counts were recorded for this clonotype. Its antigen is unidentified. Study-level points and caveats: Controls and patients did not differ significantly in CD8+ Simpson's diversity.

Sequenced material: sorted CD4+, CD8+, or CD8+CD57+ T cells (not recorded which) from PBMCs. This TCR derives from a human donor with aplastic anemia. J is TRBJ2-7 and V is TRBV2; weak D call: TRBD1 (5 bases). The CDR3 DNA reads as TGTGCCAGCAGTGAGGTTGACAGCAACTCCTACGAGCAGTACTTC. This gives the protein CASSEVDSNSYEQYF.